The entry below gives a single T cell receptor (beta chain) sequence along with its context. The antigen is not known. This CDR3 is built from 13 residues. Germline V lookup: CDR1 SNHLY, CDR2 FYNNEI. V dropped 5 bases and J dropped 0 bases, with 4 bases sitting between them. This sample is drawn from a study of OX40 agonist ivuxolimab in advanced cancers. Notes on the study in general: At 0.1 to 3.0 mg/kg and by week 6, clonal expansion occurred in CD4+ and CD8+ blood T cells. Those patients achieving a partial response at 0.1-3.0 mg/kg showed among the lowest clonal expansion.

This table comes from immunoSEQ multiplex PCR, and its TCRdb copy is limited to in-frame clones, with some not included. The table records around 62,000 clones, approximately 86% of them present only once. The gene calls are TRBV2 and TRBJ1-4, with D hard to call. The source is an adult with an advanced solid tumor such as melanoma, head and neck, liver or kidney cancer. The sequenced sample was CD4+ or CD8+ T cells sorted from blood, obtained in a trial of the OX40 agonist ivuxolimab. DNA of the CDR3: TGTGCCAGCAGTCCGACAACTAATGAAAAACTGTTTTTT. Translated: CASSPTTNEKLFF.